This T cell receptor (beta chain) was observed in a study of spatial heterogeneity in lung cancer. In its sample, this clonotype was seen a few times. Time point of the sample: sample taken at primary tumor resection. No cell sorting; template was whole RNA from tumor, lung tissue or PBMC. Using its own MiXCR run on the 5' RACE reads, TCRdb lists one record per CDR3 protein. The sample lists fewer than 7,500 distinct CDR3 sequences, 19% occurring once. The V end was cut by 6 bases, the J end by 4 bases, with 12 bases between. The germline gives CDR1 SNHLY, CDR2 FYNNEI. This CDR3 has 13 amino acids. This sample comprised PBMCs, obtained at surgery. The TCR originated in a female donor with early-stage non-small cell lung cancer. J is TRBJ1-1 and V is TRBV2, with a possible D match to TRBD1 (6 bases). The CDR3 DNA sequence: TGTGCCAGCAGAAGTGGACAGCGCACTGAAGCTTTCTTT. This gives the protein CASRSGQRTEAFF.